This TCR beta chain emerged from a study of post-analysis software for immune sequencing data. This clonotype was found a few times. Its antigen is not identified. The CDR3 has 14 amino acids. V was pared by 6 bases and J by 8 bases, with 20 bases between. Germline V gene data show CDR1 as DFQATT and CDR2 as SNEGSKA (reference sequence). Study-level findings and limits: TRBV5-6, TRBV5-1 and TRBV20-1 were among a handful of TRBV segments more frequent in patients than controls.

Incorporated into the TCR beta cDNA libraries were unique molecular identifiers, which served to reduce PCR and sequencing biases. TCRdb fed the PCR reads into MiXCR, producing one record per CDR3 protein. Of some 690,000 distinct CDR3 sequences listed, just under 30% are singletons. The sequenced sample was blood. The receptor was isolated from a girl aged 5-17 years with multiple sclerosis. The rearrangement uses TRBV20-1 and TRBJ2-1; D not certain. In nucleotides, the CDR3 is TGCAGTGCCGTACAGAGACGTACCCCCCATGAGCAGTTCTTC. Protein product: CSAVQRRTPHEQFF.